These 11 T cell receptor beta chains were all obtained from the same sample, sequenced in a study of shared T cell receptors in the human thymus. Repertoires were generated with immunoSEQ multiplex PCR, while TCRdb's copy carries only in-frame clones and drops some. The data show 720,000 or so clones, approximately 83% seen once. These same records also appear under a second study, on human thymus T cells.

The sequenced material came from thymocytes. Every receptor here comes from a girl less than two years old with a congenital heart defect.

CDR3 sequence reads: CASSLTYDGELFF. The CDR3 DNA reads TGTGCCAGCAGTTTAACATATGACGGGGAGCTGTTTTTT. This sequence joins TRBV27 and TRBJ2-2; no firm D call. Trimming stripped 2 bases from V and 7 bases from J, with 8 bases between. Germline loops: CDR1 MNHEY, CDR2 SMNVEV (reference sequence). The CDR3 runs 13 residues.

The V and J genes are TRBV4-1 and TRBJ1-3, with D possibly TRBD1 on 5 matching bases. Per the germline V gene, CDR1 is MGHRA and CDR2 is YSYEKL. V lost 6 bases and J lost 1, with 22 bases in between. The CDR3 is 18 amino acids. CDR3 DNA sequence: TGCGCCAGCAGTCTTCAAGCGTCTGACAGACGATCTGGAAACACCATATATTTT. Residues: CASSLQASDRRSGNTIYF.

The chain joins TRBV28 to TRBJ1-4, with D possibly TRBD1 on 5 matching bases. Trimming removed 10 bases at V and 4 bases at J, with 19 bases between. CDR1 is MDHEN and CDR2 is SYDVKM in the germline V gene. The CDR3 runs 15 residues. The CDR3 nucleotides read TGTGCCACCTTTTTCGCAACAGGACGTAATGAAAAACTGTTTTTT. Translating it yields CATFFATGRNEKLFF.

The chain uses TRBV14 and TRBJ2-5, with 9 positions matching TRBD1. The trim removed 4 bases at V and 6 bases at J, leaving 12 bases unmatched. Germline CDR1 reads SGHDN; CDR2 reads FVKESK. The CDR3 has 16 residues. The DNA of the CDR3 is TGTGCCAGCAGCCCCCCCCCGGACAGGGGTGGGAAGACCCAGTACTTC. Protein sequence: CASSPPPDRGGKTQYF.

The gene calls are TRBV2 and TRBJ1-2; the D gene is possibly TRBD1 (5 bases). The CDR3 has 11 residues. The germline CDR1 and CDR2 sequences are SNHLY and FYNNEI. V was shortened by 8 bases and J by 7 bases, with 11 bases between the two germline ends. Here the CDR3 DNA reads TGTGCCAGCCGGCAGGACACTGGCTACACCTTC. It encodes CASRQDTGYTF.

The CDR3 here is CASSIDRDRGNTQYF. In DNA, the CDR3 is TGTGCCAGTAGTATAGACCGGGACAGGGGGAATACGCAGTATTTT. This rearrangement joins TRBV19 to TRBJ2-3; the match to TRBD1 covers 11 bases. Germline trimming cut 0 bases from V and 7 bases from J; bases unmatched to any gene: 3. The CDR3 runs 15 residues. Germline V gene sequence: CDR1 LNHDA, CDR2 SQIVND (reference sequence). The full variable domain, in which reference TRBV19 and TRBJ2-3 provide the parts outside the CDR3, is DGGITQSPKYLFRKEGQNVTLSCEQNLNHDAMYWYRQDPGQGLRLIYYSQIVNDFQKGDIAEGYSVSREKKESFPLTVTSAQKNPTAFYLCASSIDRDRGNTQYFGPGTRLTVL.

The V call is TRBV29-1, the J call TRBJ2-7; D is perhaps TRBD1 (5 bases). Between the trimmed V and J ends, which lost 4 bases and 5 bases, there was a span of 12 bases. The CDR3 is 12 residues long. Per the germline V gene, CDR1 is SQVTM and CDR2 is ANQGSEA. The CDR3 nucleotides are TGCAGCGTTGGAGCAGGGCGTAACGAGCAGTACTTC. Its protein is CSVGAGRNEQYF.

The V call is TRBV2, the J call TRBJ2-5; 11 bases line up with TRBD2. After removal of 6 bases from V and 0 bases from J, the junction contained 9 bases not matched to a gene. Germline CDR1 is SNHLY and CDR2 is FYNNEI. The CDR3 spans 17 residues. For the CDR3, the DNA is TGTGCCAGCAGCTGTACTAGCGGGGGCCCGTACCAAGAGACCCAGTACTTC. Its protein product is CASSCTSGGPYQETQYF.

The CDR3, as DNA: TGCGCCAGCAGTGAGTCTCTGCGCGGGGGACTATACAATGAGCAGTTCTTC. It is translated as CASSESLRGGLYNEQFF. The gene calls are TRBV10-1 and TRBJ2-1; 7 bases align to TRBD2. The V gene's germline CDR1 is WNHNN and CDR2 SYGVQD (reference sequence). The CDR3 sequence is 17 residues long. The V and J ends lost 0 bases and 4 bases, in that order; junction bases with no gene match: 9.

The chain joins TRBV4-1 to TRBJ2-1; TRBD1 aligns across 10 bases. The CDR3 has 16 residues. The V gene end was trimmed by 0 bases and the J gene end by 7 bases; junction bases not matched to a gene: 6. Germline CDR1 MGHRA, CDR2 YSYEKL. The CDR3 region has the DNA TGCGCCAGCAGCCAAGATCGGACAGGGGGGAATAATGAGCAGTTCTTC. This encodes CASSQDRTGGNNEQFF.

This clone was seen a handful of times. The chain recombines TRBV10-2 with TRBJ1-3; tentative D call: TRBD1 (5 bases). V lost 8 bases and J 0 bases, leaving 14 bases between the germline ends. CDR1 is WSHSY and CDR2 is SAAADI in the germline V gene. CDR3 length: 15 residues. CDR3 nucleotide sequence: TGCGCCAGCCAATCCGACAGAATCTCTGGAAACACCATATATTTT. The encoded protein is CASQSDRISGNTIYF.